One and the same sample provided the 2 T cell receptor beta chains below, sequenced in a study of blood T cells in healthy people across ages. A second about 6 to 12 cycle PCR used barcoded and J-beta primers. TCRdb reprocessed the 5' RACE reads via MiXCR and lists one record per CDR3 protein. The sample yields approximately 1.5 million distinct CDR3 sequences, roughly 30% seen once. Sequencing was carried out using blood. The source is a woman aged 25 to 45 in good health.

The V gene is TRBV20-1, the J gene TRBJ2-1; 14 bases align to TRBD2. Germline V gene lookup returns CDR1 DFQATT and CDR2 SNEGSKA (reference sequence). The CDR3 has 15 amino acids. With V trimmed by 5 bases and J by 2 bases, 2 bases remained unmatched. In nucleotides, the CDR3 is TGCAGTGCTGGGACTAGCGGGAGCACCTACAATGAGCAGTTCTTC. Amino acids: CSAGTSGSTYNEQFF.

Here the CDR3 DNA reads TGTGCCAGCAGCGTAGAAGGTAGTCTAGGCGAGCAGTACTTC. Translating gives CASSVEGSLGEQYF. The rearrangement joins TRBV9 to TRBJ2-7; the D is unclear. Germline CDR1 is SGDLS and CDR2 is YYNGEE. Trimming took 0 bases from V and 6 from J, leaving 13 bases between them. The CDR3 has 14 residues.